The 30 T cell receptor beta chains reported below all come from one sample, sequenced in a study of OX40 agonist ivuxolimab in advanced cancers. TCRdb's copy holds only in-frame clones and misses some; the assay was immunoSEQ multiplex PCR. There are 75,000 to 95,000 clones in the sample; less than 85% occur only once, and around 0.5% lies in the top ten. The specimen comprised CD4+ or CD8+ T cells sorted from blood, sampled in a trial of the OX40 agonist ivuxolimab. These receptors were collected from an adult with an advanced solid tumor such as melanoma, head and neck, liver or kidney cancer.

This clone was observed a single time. In DNA form, the CDR3 reads TGTGCCAGCAGCACTGACAGGGTTAGCTCCTACGAGCAGTACTTC. It specifies CASSTDRVSSYEQYF. The chain couples TRBV11-2 to TRBJ2-5; 7 bases agree with TRBD1. The J call may be incorrect, as the DNA end agrees better with TRBJ2-7. In germline, CDR1 is SGHAT, CDR2 FQNNGV. The CDR3 length is 15 residues.

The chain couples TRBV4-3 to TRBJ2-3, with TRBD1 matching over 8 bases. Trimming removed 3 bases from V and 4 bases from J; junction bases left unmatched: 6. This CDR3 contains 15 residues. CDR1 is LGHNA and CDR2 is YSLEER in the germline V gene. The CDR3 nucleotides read TGCGCCAGCAGCCACTCCCTACAGGGGGCAGATACGCAGTATTTT. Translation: CASSHSLQGADTQYF.

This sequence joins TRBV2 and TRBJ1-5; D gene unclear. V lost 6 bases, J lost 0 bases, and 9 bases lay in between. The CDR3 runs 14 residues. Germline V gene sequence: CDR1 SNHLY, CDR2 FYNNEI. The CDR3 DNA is TGTGCCAGCAGGCTAGACACTAGCAATCAGCCCCAGCATTTT. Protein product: CASRLDTSNQPQHF.

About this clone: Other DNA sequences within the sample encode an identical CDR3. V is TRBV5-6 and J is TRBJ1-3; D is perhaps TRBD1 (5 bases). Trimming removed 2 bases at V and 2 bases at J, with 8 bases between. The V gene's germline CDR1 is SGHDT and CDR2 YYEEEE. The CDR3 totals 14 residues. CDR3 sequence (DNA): TGTGCCAGCAGCTTAACAGGAGCTGGAAACACCATATATTTT. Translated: CASSLTGAGNTIYF.

DNA for the CDR3: TGTGCCAGCAGCTTCACTAGCGGCCAAGAGACCCAGTACTTC. It codes for CASSFTSGQETQYF. This chain uses TRBV7-2 with TRBJ2-5; 8 positions match TRBD2. The CDR3 sequence is 14 residues long. Germline values: CDR1 SGHTA, CDR2 FQGNSA. The V and J ends lost 3 bases and 1 base, in that order; junction bases with no gene match: 1.

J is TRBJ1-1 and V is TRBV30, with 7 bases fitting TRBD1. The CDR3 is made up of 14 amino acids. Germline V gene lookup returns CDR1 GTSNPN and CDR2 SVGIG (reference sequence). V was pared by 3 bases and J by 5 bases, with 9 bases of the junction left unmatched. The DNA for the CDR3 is TGTGCCTGGAGGGCCATACAGGGGCGGACTGAAGCTTTCTTT. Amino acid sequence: CAWRAIQGRTEAFF.

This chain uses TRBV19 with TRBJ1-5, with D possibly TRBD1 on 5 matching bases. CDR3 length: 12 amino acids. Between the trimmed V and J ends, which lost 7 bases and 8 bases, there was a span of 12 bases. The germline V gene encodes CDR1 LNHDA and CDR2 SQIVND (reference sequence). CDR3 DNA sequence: TGTGCCAGTAACCAGGGCTCGGAGCCCCAGCATTTT. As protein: CASNQGSEPQHF. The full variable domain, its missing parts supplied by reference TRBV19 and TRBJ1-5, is DGGITQSPKYLFRKEGQNVTLSCEQNLNHDAMYWYRQDPGQGLRLIYYSQIVNDFQKGDIAEGYSVSREKKESFPLTVTSAQKNPTAFYLCASNQGSEPQHFGDGTRLSIL.

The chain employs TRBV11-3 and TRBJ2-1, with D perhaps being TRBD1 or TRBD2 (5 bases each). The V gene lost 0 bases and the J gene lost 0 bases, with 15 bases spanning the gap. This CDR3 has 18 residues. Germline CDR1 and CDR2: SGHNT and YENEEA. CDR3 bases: TGTGCCAGCAGCTTAGATCAGGGCGGGTCGAGCTCCTACAATGAGCAGTTCTTC. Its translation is CASSLDQGGSSSYNEQFF.

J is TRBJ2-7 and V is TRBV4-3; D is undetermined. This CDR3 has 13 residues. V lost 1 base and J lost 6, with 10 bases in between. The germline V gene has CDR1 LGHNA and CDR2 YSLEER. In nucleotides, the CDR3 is TGCGCCAGCAGCCAAGTAATGGGGTTCGAGCAGTACTTC. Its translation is CASSQVMGFEQYF.

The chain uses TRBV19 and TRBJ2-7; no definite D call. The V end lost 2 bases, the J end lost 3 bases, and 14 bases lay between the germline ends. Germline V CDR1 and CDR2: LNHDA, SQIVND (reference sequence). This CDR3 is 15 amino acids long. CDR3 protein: CASSILAGANYEQYF. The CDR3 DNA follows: TGTGCCAGTAGTATATTGGCAGGAGCAAACTACGAGCAGTACTTC.

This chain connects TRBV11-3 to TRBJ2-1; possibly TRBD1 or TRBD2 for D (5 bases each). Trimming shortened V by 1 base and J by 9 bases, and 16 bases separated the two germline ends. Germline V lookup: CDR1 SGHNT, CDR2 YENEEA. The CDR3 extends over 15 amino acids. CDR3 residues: CASSLAGQGVGEQFF. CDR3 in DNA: TGTGCCAGCAGCTTAGCAGGGCAGGGAGTGGGTGAGCAGTTCTTC.

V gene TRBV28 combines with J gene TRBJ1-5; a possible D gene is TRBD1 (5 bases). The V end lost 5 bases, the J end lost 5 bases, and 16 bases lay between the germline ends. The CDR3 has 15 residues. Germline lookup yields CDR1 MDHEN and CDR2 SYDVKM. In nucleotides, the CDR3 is TGTGCCAGCAGTCCACCGGGACTCCGACATCAGCCCCAGCATTTT. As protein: CASSPPGLRHQPQHF.

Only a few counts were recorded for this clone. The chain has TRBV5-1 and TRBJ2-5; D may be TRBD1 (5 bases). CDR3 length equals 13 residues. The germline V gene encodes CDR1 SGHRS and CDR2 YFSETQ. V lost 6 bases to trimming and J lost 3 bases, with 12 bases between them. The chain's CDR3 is CASTWGSEETQYF. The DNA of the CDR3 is TGCGCCAGCACCTGGGGCTCGGAAGAGACCCAGTACTTC.

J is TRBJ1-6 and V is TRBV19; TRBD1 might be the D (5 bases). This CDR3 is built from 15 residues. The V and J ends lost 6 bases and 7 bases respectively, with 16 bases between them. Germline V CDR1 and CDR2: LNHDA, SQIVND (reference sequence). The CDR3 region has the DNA TGTGCCAGTAGGTCGAACTGGGACCTAAATTCACCCCTCCACTTT. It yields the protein CASRSNWDLNSPLHF.

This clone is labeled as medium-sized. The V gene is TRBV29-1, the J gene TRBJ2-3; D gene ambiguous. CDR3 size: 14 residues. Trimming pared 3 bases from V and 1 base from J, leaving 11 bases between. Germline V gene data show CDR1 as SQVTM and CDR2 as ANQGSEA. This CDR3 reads CSVDRPQGTDTQYF. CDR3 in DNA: TGCAGCGTTGATCGCCCACAAGGCACAGATACGCAGTATTTT.

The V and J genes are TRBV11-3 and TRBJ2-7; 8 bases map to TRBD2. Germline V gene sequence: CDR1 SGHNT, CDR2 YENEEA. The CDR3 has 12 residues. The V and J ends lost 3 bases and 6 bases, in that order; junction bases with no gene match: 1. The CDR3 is CASSLLAGEQYF. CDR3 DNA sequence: TGTGCCAGCAGCTTGCTAGCGGGCGAGCAGTACTTC.

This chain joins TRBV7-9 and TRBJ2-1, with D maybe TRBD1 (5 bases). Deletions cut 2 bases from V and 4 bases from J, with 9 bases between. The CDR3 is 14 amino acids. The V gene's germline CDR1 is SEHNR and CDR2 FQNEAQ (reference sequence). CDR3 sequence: CASSLSRGYNEQFF. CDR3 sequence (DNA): TGTGCCAGCAGCTTAAGTAGGGGATACAATGAGCAGTTCTTC.

The CDR3 DNA is TGTGCCAGCAGCTTTAATCCGGGACGGGAGAACACCGGGGAGCTGTTTTTT. As protein: CASSFNPGRENTGELFF. The genes are TRBV5-5 and TRBJ2-2, with D perhaps TRBD1 or TRBD2 (5 bases each). The germline V gene encodes CDR1 SGHKS and CDR2 YYEKEE (reference sequence). The CDR3 totals 17 residues. V dropped 2 bases and J dropped 1 base, with 15 bases sitting between them.

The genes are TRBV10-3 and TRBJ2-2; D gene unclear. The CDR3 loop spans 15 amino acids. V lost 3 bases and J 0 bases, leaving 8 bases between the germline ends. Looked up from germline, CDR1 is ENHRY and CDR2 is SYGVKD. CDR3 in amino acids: CAISEHRSNTGELFF. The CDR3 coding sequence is TGTGCCATCAGTGAACACAGATCGAACACCGGGGAGCTGTTTTTT.

This CDR3 is CASSLGPAGATDTQYF. In DNA, the CDR3 is TGTGCCAGCAGCTTAGGTCCAGCGGGGGCCACAGATACGCAGTATTTT. The chain is built from TRBV7-2 and TRBJ2-3, with 8 positions matching TRBD2. Germline loops: CDR1 SGHTA, CDR2 FQGNSA. The V gene end was trimmed by 1 base and the J gene end by 2 bases; junction bases not matched to a gene: 5. This CDR3 contains 16 residues.

The CDR3 DNA sequence: TGCGCCAGCAGCCGAACTACAGGGCCTACGAACACCGGGGAGCTGTTTTTT. Its translation is CASSRTTGPTNTGELFF. The rearrangement uses TRBV5-1 and TRBJ2-2, with D possibly matching TRBD1 (6 bases). Germline lookup yields CDR1 SGHRS and CDR2 YFSETQ. The ends were cut back, 4 bases at V and 0 bases at J, with 16 bases in the middle. The CDR3 contains 17 residues.

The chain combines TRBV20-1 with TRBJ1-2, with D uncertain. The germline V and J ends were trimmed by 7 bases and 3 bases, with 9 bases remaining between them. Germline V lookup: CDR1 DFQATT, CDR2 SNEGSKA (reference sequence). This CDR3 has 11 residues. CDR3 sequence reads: CSVPEYYGYTF. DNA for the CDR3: TGCAGTGTACCCGAGTACTATGGCTACACCTTC.

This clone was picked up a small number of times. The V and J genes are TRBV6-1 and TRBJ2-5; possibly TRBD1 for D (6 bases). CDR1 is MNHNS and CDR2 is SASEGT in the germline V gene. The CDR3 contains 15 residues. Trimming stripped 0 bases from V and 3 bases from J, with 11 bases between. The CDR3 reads CASSEAWTAKETQYF. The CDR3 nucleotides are TGTGCCAGCAGTGAAGCGTGGACAGCCAAAGAGACCCAGTACTTC.

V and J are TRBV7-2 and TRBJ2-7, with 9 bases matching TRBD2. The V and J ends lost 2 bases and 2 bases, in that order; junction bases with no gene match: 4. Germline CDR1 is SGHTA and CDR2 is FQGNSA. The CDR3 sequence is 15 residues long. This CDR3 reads CASSLKASGTYEQYF. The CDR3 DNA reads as TGTGCCAGCAGCTTAAAGGCTAGCGGGACCTACGAGCAGTACTTC.

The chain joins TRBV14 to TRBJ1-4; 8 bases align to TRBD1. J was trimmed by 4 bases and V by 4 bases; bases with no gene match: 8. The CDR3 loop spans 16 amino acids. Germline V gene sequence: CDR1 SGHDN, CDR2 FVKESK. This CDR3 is CASSLRSGQGNEKLFF. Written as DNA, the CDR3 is TGTGCCAGCAGCCTCCGAAGCGGACAGGGTAATGAAAAACTGTTTTTT.

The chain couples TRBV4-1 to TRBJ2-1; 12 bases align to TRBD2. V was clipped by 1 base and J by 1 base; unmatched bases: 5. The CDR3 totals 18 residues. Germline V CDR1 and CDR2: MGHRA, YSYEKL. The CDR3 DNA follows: TGCGCCAGCAGCCAAGCTAGCGGGAGGGGTTTATCCTACAATGAGCAGTTCTTC. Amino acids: CASSQASGRGLSYNEQFF.

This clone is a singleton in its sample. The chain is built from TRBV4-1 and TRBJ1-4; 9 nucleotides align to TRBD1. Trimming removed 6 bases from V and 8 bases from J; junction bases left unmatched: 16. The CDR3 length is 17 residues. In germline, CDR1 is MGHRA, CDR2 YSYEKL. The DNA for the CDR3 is TGCGCCAGCAGTCCTACAACTGACAGGGGGTTTAAGGAAAAACTGTTTTTT. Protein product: CASSPTTDRGFKEKLFF.

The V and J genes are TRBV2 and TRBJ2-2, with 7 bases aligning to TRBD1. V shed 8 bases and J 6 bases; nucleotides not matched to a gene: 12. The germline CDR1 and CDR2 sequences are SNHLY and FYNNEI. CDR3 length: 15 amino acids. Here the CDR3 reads CASGSATGIPGELFF. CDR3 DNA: TGTGCCAGCGGGAGCGCGACAGGGATTCCCGGGGAGCTGTTTTTT.

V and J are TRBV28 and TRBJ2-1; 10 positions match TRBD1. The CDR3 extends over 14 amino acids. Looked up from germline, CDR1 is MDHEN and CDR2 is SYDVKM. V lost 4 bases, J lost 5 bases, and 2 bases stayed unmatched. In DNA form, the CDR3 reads TGTGCCAGCAGTTCCGGACAGGGGGACAATGAGCAGTTCTTC. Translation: CASSSGQGDNEQFF.

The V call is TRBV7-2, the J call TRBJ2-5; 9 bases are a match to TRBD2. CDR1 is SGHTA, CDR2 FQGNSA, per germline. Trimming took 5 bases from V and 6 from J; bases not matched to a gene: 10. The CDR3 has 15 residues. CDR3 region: CASSTNGRGGKTQYF. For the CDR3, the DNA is TGTGCCAGCAGCACTAACGGGCGGGGGGGCAAGACCCAGTACTTC.